This is a list of T cell receptor beta chains from one sample in a study of blood T cell repertoires in COVID-19. Assay used: immunoSEQ multiplex PCR; TCRdb lists only in-frame clones, some missing. The sample has more than 95,000 clones, more than 70% seen once. Material for sequencing was peripheral blood. Receptors were obtained from an elderly woman with COVID-19, enrolled during active disease. Both conserved end residues are trimmed from each CDR3.

ASSPDRASKDPLH TRBJ1-6 TRBV7-6
ASSQQGSSSYEQY TRBJ2-7 TRBV5-1
ASSDRGSGEKLF TRBJ1-4 TRBV19
ASSLGQGGTQY TRBJ2-5 TRBV5-1
ASSLAASAYEQY TRBJ2-7 TRBV5-1
ASSLLSGLGGEKLF TRBJ1-4 TRBV28
ASRDSDTGELF TRBJ2-2 TRBV28
ASSFGDRDKGVQPQH TRBJ1-5 TRBV7-2
ASSRIIVGTSGIGGF TRBJ2-1 TRBV7-8
ASIAGVNTGELF TRBJ2-2 TRBV2
ASSSLSGTGGIVRQY TRBJ2-7 TRBV28
ASSAPDTSYEQY TRBJ2-7 TRBV2
ASSRPGLASYEQY TRBJ2-7 TRBV6-2/TRBV6-3
ASSIGTGDTYEQY TRBJ2-7 TRBV19
ASSSTRGSGELF TRBJ2-2 TRBV5-8
ASSSLVLAKNIQY TRBJ2-4 TRBV6-2/TRBV6-3
ASSLGAYNEQF TRBJ2-1 TRBV12-3/TRBV12-4
ASSPGRATGELF TRBJ2-2 TRBV11-2
ASSSGQGNTEAF TRBJ1-1 TRBV28
ASSQVGLGIGNEQF TRBJ2-1 TRBV4-3
ASSFGVDTEAF TRBJ1-1 TRBV11-3
ASSRTRPGDMNTEAF TRBJ1-1 TRBV6-2/TRBV6-3
ASSPVAGREQY TRBJ2-7 TRBV5-6
ASSYSQGAYEQY TRBJ2-7 TRBV7-2
ASSGRQETQY TRBJ2-5 TRBV19
ASSTIGQTNTEAF TRBJ1-1 TRBV7-2
ASSLASGMGQY TRBJ2-7 TRBV6-2/TRBV6-3
ASKEARGNSPLH TRBJ1-6 TRBV6-6
ASSPAILGQLPKEQY TRBJ2-7 TRBV18
ASSETGDEQY TRBJ2-7 TRBV6-1
ASSPNSNQPQH TRBJ1-5 TRBV18
ASSLGSKTTNYGYT TRBJ1-2 TRBV11-2
ASSHNTYEQY TRBJ2-7 TRBV7-2
ASSILSGQGIQPQH TRBJ1-5 TRBV19
ASRTGQRQPQH TRBJ1-5 TRBV28
ASSPTGTGGFAGELF TRBJ2-2 TRBV28
ASRSPAGELF TRBJ2-2 TRBV7-9